This TCR beta chain was identified during a study of T cell changes during pregnancy in multiple sclerosis. This clone appeared once. TCRdb's copy holds only in-frame clones and misses some; the assay was immunoSEQ multiplex PCR. This repertoire shows roughly 100,000 clones, roughly nine tenths found once; its top ten account for about 0.89%. The length of the CDR3 is 15 residues. Germline CDR1 is LNHDA and CDR2 is SQIVND (reference sequence). Trimming at V came to 5 bases and at J to 5 bases, leaving 9 bases not matched to a gene. This sequence joins TRBV19 and TRBJ2-5; 9 bases line up with TRBD2. This specimen was peripheral blood, taken after pregnancy. The TCR was taken from a female donor with multiple sclerosis, enrolled in a pregnancy study. The chain's CDR3 is CASSPPGTSWETQYF. CDR3 DNA sequence: TGTGCCAGTAGTCCCCCCGGGACTAGCTGGGAGACCCAGTACTTC.